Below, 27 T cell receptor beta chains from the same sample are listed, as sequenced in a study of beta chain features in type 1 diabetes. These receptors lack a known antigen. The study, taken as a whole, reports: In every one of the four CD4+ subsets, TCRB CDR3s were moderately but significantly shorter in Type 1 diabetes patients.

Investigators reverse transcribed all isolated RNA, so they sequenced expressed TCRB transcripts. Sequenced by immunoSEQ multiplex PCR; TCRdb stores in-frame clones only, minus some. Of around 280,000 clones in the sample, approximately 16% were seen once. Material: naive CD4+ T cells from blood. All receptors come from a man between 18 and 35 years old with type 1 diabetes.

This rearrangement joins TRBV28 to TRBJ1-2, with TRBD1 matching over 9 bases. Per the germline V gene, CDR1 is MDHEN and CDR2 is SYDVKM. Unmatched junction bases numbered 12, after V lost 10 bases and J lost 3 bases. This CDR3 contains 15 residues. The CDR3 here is CATDLPGQGHYGYTF. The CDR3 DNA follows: TGTGCCACCGATTTACCGGGACAGGGTCACTATGGCTACACCTTC.

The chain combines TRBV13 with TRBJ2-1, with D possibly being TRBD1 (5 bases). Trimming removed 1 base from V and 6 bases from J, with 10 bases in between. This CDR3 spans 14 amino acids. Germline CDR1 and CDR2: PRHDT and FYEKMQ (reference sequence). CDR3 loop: CASSLVWGGNEQFF. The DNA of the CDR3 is TGTGCCAGCAGCTTAGTATGGGGCGGCAATGAGCAGTTCTTC.

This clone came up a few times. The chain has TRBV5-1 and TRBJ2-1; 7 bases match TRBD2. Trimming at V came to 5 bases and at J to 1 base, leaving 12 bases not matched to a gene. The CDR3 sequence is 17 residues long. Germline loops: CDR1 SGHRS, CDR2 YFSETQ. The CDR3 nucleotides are TGCGCCAGCAGTGAAATCCGCGGGAGACTGTCCTACAATGAGCAGTTCTTC. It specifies CASSEIRGRLSYNEQFF.

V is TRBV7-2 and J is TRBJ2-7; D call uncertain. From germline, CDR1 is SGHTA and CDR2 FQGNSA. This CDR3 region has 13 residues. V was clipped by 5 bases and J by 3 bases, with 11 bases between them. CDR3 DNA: TGTGCCAGCAGCCCCCTCGGTCTCTACGAGCAGTACTTC. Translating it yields CASSPLGLYEQYF.

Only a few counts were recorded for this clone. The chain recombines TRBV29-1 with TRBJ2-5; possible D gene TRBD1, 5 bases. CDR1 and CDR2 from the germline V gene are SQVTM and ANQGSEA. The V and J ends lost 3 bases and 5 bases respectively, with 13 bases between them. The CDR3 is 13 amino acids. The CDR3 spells CSVDVGAAETQYF. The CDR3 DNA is TGCAGCGTTGATGTAGGGGCGGCGGAGACCCAGTACTTC.

DNA for the CDR3: TGTGCCAGCAGTACGGGAGGGGGAAACACCGGGGAGCTGTTTTTT. Translation gives CASSTGGGNTGELFF. The rearrangement joins TRBV7-6 to TRBJ2-2; 8 bases map to TRBD2. V was pared by 6 bases and J by 2 bases, with 5 bases of the junction left unmatched. Germline V gene sequence: CDR1 SGHVS, CDR2 FNYEAQ. The CDR3 is 15 residues long.

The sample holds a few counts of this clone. CDR3 sequence (DNA): TGTGCCAGCAGTTTATCTGGGAGTTACAATCAGCCCCAGCATTTT. It encodes CASSLSGSYNQPQHF. This sequence joins TRBV28 and TRBJ1-5; no definite D call. CDR1 MDHEN and CDR2 SYDVKM come from the germline V gene. CDR3 length equals 15 residues. V lost 1 base and J 3 bases, leaving 10 bases between the germline ends. Together with reference TRBV28 and TRBJ1-5, the CDR3 gives the full variable domain: DVKVTQSSRYLVKRTGEKVFLECVQDMDHENMFWYRQDPGLGLRLIYFSYDVKMKEKGDIPEGYSVSREKKERFSLILESASTNQTSMYLCASSLSGSYNQPQHFGDGTRLSIL.

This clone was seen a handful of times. CDR3 region: CSVAPRLAGGRGQETQYF. CDR3 coding DNA: TGCAGCGTGGCACCCCGACTAGCGGGAGGGAGGGGACAAGAGACCCAGTACTTC. The chain has TRBV29-1 and TRBJ2-5, with 14 bases lining up with TRBD2. Germline CDR1 reads SQVTM; CDR2 reads ANQGSEA. This CDR3 comprises 18 residues. V trimming: 6 bases; J trimming: 2 bases; junction bases outside the gene matches: 14.

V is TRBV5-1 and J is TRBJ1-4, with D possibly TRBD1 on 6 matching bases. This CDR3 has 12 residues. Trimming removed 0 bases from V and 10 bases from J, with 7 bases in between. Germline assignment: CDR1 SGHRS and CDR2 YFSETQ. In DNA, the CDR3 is TGCGCCAGCAGCTTGGAAGGGGGAAAACTGTTTTTT. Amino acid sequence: CASSLEGGKLFF.

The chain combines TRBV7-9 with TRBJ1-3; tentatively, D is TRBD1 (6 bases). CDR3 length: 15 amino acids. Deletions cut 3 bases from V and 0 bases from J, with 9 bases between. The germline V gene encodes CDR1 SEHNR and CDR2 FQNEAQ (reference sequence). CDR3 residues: CASSFLDSSGNTIYF. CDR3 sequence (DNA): TGTGCCAGCAGCTTCCTGGACAGCTCTGGAAACACCATATATTTT.

CDR3 sequence reads: CASSSGPGLGETQYF. For the CDR3, the DNA is TGTGCCAGCAGCTCCGGACCGGGACTGGGGGAGACCCAGTACTTC. The chain links TRBV13 to TRBJ2-5; a possible D gene is TRBD2 (6 bases). The CDR3 contains 15 residues. Trimming took off 4 bases at V and 5 bases at J, with 17 bases between the two ends. CDR1 is PRHDT, CDR2 FYEKMQ, per germline (reference sequence).

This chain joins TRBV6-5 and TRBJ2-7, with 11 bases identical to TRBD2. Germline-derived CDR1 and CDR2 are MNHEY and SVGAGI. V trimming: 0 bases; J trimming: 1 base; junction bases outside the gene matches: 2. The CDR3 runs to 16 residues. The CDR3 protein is CASSYSGLAASYEQYF. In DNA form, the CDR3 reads TGTGCCAGCAGTTACTCGGGACTAGCGGCTTCCTACGAGCAGTACTTC.

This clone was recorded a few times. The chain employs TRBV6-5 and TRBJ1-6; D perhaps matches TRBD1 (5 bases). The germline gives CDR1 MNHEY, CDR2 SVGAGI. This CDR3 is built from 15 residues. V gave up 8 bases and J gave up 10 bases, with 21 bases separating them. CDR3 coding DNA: TGTGCCAGCGGGTCGAAGACCGGGGGTGACTCACCCCTCCACTTT. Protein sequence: CASGSKTGGDSPLHF.

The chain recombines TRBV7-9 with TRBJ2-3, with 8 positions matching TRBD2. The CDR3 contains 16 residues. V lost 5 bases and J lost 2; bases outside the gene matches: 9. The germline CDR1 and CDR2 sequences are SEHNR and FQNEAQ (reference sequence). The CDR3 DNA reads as TGTGCCAGCAGCCGACTAGCGCTCAGGGACACAGATACGCAGTATTTT. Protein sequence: CASSRLALRDTDTQYF.

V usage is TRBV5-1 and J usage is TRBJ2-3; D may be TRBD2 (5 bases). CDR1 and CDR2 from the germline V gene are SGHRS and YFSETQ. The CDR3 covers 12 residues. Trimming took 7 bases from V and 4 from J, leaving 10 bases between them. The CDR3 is CASSEDPDTQYF. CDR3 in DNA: TGCGCCAGCTCGGAGGATCCAGATACGCAGTATTTT.

Here the CDR3 reads CASSLSGLAYEQYF. The CDR3, as DNA: TGTGCCAGCAGTTTAAGTGGACTAGCGTACGAGCAGTACTTC. This chain joins TRBV28 and TRBJ2-7; 9 nucleotides line up with TRBD2. CDR3 length: 14 amino acids. V lost 2 bases, J lost 4 bases, and 3 bases stayed unmatched. CDR1 is MDHEN and CDR2 is SYDVKM in the germline V gene. Variable domain in full (rest from reference TRBV28 and TRBJ2-7): DVKVTQSSRYLVKRTGEKVFLECVQDMDHENMFWYRQDPGLGLRLIYFSYDVKMKEKGDIPEGYSVSREKKERFSLILESASTNQTSMYLCASSLSGLAYEQYFGPGTRLTVT.

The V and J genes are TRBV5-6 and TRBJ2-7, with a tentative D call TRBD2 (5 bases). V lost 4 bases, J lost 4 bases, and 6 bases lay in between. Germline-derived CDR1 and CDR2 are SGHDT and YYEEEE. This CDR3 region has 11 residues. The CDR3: CASSRTYEQYF. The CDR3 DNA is TGTGCCAGCAGCAGGACTTACGAGCAGTACTTC.

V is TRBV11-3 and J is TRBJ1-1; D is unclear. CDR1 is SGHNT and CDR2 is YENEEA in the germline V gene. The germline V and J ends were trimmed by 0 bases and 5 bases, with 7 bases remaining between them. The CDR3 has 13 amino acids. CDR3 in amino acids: CASSLEERTEAFF. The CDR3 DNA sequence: TGTGCCAGCAGCTTAGAGGAGAGAACTGAAGCTTTCTTT.

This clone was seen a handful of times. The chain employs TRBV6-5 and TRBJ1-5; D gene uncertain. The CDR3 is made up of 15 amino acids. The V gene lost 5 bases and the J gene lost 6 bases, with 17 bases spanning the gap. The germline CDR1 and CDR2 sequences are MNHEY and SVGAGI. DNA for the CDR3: TGTGCCAGCAGTGCTAACGTGTGGGCCGGTCAGCCCCAGCATTTT. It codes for CASSANVWAGQPQHF.

The CDR3 region is CASSLEGTKNIQYF. Written as DNA, the CDR3 is TGTGCCAGCAGTTTGGAGGGAACCAAAAACATTCAGTACTTC. The chain is built from TRBV27 and TRBJ2-4; the D gene is possibly TRBD2 (6 bases). This CDR3 spans 14 amino acids. Per germline, CDR1 MNHEY and CDR2 SMNVEV (reference sequence). Between the trimmed V and J ends, which lost 3 bases and 2 bases, there was a span of 8 bases.

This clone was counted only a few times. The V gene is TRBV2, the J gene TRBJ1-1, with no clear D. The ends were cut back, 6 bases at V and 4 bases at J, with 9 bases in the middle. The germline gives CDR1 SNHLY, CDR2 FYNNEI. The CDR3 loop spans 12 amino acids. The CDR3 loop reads CASSPGGTEAFF. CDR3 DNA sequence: TGTGCCAGCAGCCCGGGAGGCACTGAAGCTTTCTTT.

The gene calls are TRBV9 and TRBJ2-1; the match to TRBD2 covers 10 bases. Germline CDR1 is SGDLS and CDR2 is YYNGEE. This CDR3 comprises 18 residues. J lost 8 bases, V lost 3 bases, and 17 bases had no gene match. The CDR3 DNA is TGTGCCAGCAGCGCCCTAACAGGGCCTAGCGGGAGTTTAGATGAGCAGTTCTTC. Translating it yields CASSALTGPSGSLDEQFF.

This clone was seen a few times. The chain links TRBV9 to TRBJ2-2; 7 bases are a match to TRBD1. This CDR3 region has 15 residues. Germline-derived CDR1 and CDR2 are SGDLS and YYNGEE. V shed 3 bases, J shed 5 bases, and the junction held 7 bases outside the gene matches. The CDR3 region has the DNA TGTGCCAGCAGCGCCTGGGACAGTAAGACCGGGGAGCTGTTTTTT. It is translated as CASSAWDSKTGELFF.

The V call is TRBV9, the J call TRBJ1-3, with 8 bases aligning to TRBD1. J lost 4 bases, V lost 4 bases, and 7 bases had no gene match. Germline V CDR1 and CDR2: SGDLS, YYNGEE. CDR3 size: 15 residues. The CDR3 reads CASSFRTGTGNTIYF. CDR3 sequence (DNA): TGTGCCAGCAGCTTCAGGACAGGGACGGGAAACACCATATATTTT.

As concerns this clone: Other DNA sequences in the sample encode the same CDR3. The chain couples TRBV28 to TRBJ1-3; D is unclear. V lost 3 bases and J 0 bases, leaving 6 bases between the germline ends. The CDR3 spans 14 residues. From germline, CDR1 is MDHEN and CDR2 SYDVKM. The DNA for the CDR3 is TGTGCCAGCAGTTTCCCTAGCTCTGGAAACACCATATATTTT. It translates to CASSFPSSGNTIYF.

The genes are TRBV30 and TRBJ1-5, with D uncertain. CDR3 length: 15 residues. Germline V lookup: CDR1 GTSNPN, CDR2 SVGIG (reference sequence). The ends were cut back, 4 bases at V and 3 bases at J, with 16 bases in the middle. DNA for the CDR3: TGTGCCTGGACTACCCAGGTGGGCGTCAATCAGCCCCAGCATTTT. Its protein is CAWTTQVGVNQPQHF.

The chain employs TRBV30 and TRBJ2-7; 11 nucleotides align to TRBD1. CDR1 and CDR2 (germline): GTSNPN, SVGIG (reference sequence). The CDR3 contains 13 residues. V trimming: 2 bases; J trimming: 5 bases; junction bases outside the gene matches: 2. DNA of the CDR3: TGTGCCTGGAGTCTGGGACAGGGGGACGAGCAGTACTTC. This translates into CAWSLGQGDEQYF.